Listed below are T cell receptor beta chains from one sample, sequenced in a study of immune evolution from preneoplasia to lung adenocarcinoma. Measured with immunoSEQ multiplex PCR; TCRdb has only the in-frame clones, and not every one. The table shows about 9,500 clones, with about 85% occurring only once. The sequencing input was FFPE minimally invasive lung adenocarcinoma tissue. The receptors stem from a donor aged 70 or over with lung adenocarcinoma. CDR3s include the opening cysteine and the closing phenylalanine or tryptophan. The D gene is left open where the match is weak. A clone size is listed for some rows: how often the clone was seen (once, few, many), or a class if it is expanded.

-,TRBJ2-1,-,TRBV7-9,CASSPSWGGADGQFF
-,TRBJ1-4,few,TRBV19,CASSDSWGNEKLFF
TRBD1,TRBJ1-5,-,TRBV4-1,CASSQEGLTGSQPQHF
TRBD1,TRBJ2-7,-,TRBV30,CAWSLPGQGGYGQYF
TRBD1,TRBJ1-1,few,TRBV30,CAWRGTGGDFEAFF
TRBD2,TRBJ2-7,-,TRBV6-6,CASSRGTSSYEQYF
-,TRBJ2-2,-,TRBV5-1,CASSPEVGGLYAGELFF
-,TRBJ1-4,-,TRBV30,CAWTGQINEKLFF
TRBD2,TRBJ2-3,once,TRBV11-2,CASSSLAGDMDTQYF
TRBD2,TRBJ2-2,-,TRBV6-1,CASSEGHGLAGSYTGELFF
-,TRBJ2-7,-,TRBV11-2,CASSPRAMDYEQYF
-,TRBJ2-7,-,TRBV28,CASQELASYEQYF
TRBD1,TRBJ1-5,-,TRBV2,CASLWDRDGSNQPQHF
TRBD2,TRBJ2-2,few,TRBV30,CAWKTAGANTGELFF
-,TRBJ1-2,-,TRBV5-4,CASSLVNYGYTF
-,TRBJ2-7,-,TRBV5-5,CASSFFQAYEQYF
-,TRBJ2-7,-,TRBV2,CASWGLLASEYNEQYF
TRBD2,TRBJ2-2,-,TRBV28,CASSSLWAQSGRNTGELFF
TRBD2,TRBJ2-7,-,TRBV14,CASSQGGLAGKQYF
-,TRBJ1-1,once,TRBV30,CAWSLAGQNTEAFF
-,TRBJ1-3,-,TRBV28,CASSPAEKNTIYF
-,TRBJ1-4,-,TRBV5-1,CASTNGGGNNEKLFF
-,TRBJ2-7,-,TRBV11-2,CASTAPGSREQYF
-,TRBJ2-3,-,TRBV25-1,CASSDSADVTDTQYF
TRBD1,TRBJ1-3,-,TRBV5-1,CASSSQGALFSGNTIYF
TRBD1,TRBJ1-1,-,TRBV5-1,CASSAEGGAPEAFF
-,TRBJ2-7,-,TRBV5-6,CASSLLSGLEQYF
-,TRBJ1-2,-,TRBV19,CASSIDGQGGYTF
-,TRBJ2-3,-,TRBV28,CASSLFAAGTDTQYF
TRBD1,TRBJ1-1,-,TRBV5-1,CASSLEGGQGASEAFF
-,TRBJ2-2,once,TRBV30,CAWSVWATGELFF
-,TRBJ2-3,-,TRBV5-4,CASSPPGIRTDTQYF
-,TRBJ1-4,-,TRBV7-2,CASSLTGGVEKLFF
-,TRBJ1-1,-,TRBV7-9,CASSPTWMNTEAFF
TRBD2,TRBJ2-3,-,TRBV6-1,CAITMGLAGTDTQYF
TRBD1,TRBJ1-3,-,TRBV28,CASSSIGTGARNTIYF
-,TRBJ1-2,-,TRBV25-1,CASSPEGNLNGYTF
TRBD2,TRBJ2-7,-,TRBV7-9,CASSWGLAGDEQYF
-,TRBJ1-1,-,TRBV4-1,CASSPNVRPFLAEAFF
TRBD1,TRBJ1-2,-,TRBV28,CASSPDRVKGYTF
-,TRBJ1-1,few,TRBV7-8,CASSTQGGGITEAFF
-,TRBJ2-7,-,TRBV5-1,CASSLGWSGEGEQYF
-,TRBJ1-1,-,TRBV18,CASSPPGMNTEAFF
-,TRBJ1-2,-,TRBV28,CASSSPRTDHYGYTF
-,TRBJ1-1,-,TRBV7-3,CASSPSGDTKKAFF
TRBD2,TRBJ2-7,-,TRBV28,CASSGGTSPGQYF
TRBD2,TRBJ2-7,few,TRBV27,CASRYGTSGTYEQYF
TRBD1,TRBJ1-4,-,TRBV10-2,CASKDRPNEKLFF
-,TRBJ2-3,-,TRBV10-3,CASSELSDTQYF
TRBD1,TRBJ2-5,-,TRBV7-9,CASSWTGVGETQYF
-,TRBJ2-1,-,TRBV30,CAWSENEGEQFF
-,TRBJ1-2,-,TRBV28,CASSLPGTNSFGYTF
-,TRBJ1-2,-,TRBV28,CASTPSGYREDYGYTF